The clone carrying this T cell receptor (beta chain) showed up just a few times. Its antigen is undetermined. These data originate in a study of cytomegalovirus exposure and HLA in healthy donors. CDR3 length: 15 residues. The V gene's germline CDR1 is SNHLY and CDR2 FYNNEI. The V segment lost 6 bases and the J segment 4 bases; nucleotides outside the gene matches: 10. PCR involved 60 Vbeta and 13 Jbeta primers. Assay used: immunoSEQ multiplex PCR; TCRdb lists only in-frame clones, some missing. The table shows 100,000 to 150,000 clones, with more than 75% occurring only once. Points from the study as a whole: For cytomegalovirus status, the classifier reportedly gave diagnoses with high specificity and sensitivity. The authors later linked a missense DCLRE1C variant to TCR beta V- and J-gene trimming. Later analysis showed most CMV-associated TCR beta chains appearing HLA-restricted. The authors enumerated around 150 TCR beta chains as linked to cytomegalovirus.

The sequence was obtained from a man aged 18 to 29 in good health and CMV-seronegative. The sample consisted of PBMCs. The chain uses TRBV2 and TRBJ2-3, with 7 bases aligning to TRBD2. The CDR3 DNA follows: TGTGCCAGCAGCGGACTAGGAAGCCCGTCAGATACGCAGTATTTT. Protein product: CASSGLGSPSDTQYF.